The 28 T cell receptor beta chains listed next were all sequenced from one sample in a study of T cells in Graves' hyperthyroidism and ophthalmopathy. The source material, RNA transcripts, was used to amplify TCR beta CDR3 regions. HTBI primers were the set used in a first-round RT-PCR of the TCR CDR3. TCRdb recomputed calls from the multiplex PCR reads with MiXCR, one row per CDR3 protein. The table includes roughly 710,000 distinct CDR3 sequences, 30% to 40% detected once. What was sequenced was blood. The source is a woman aged 40 to 49 with Graves' hyperthyroidism.

The chain uses TRBV7-9 and TRBJ2-7; TRBD1 matches at 9 bases. The ends lost 4 bases at V and 5 bases at J; junction bases unmatched: 12. The CDR3 has 16 amino acids. The germline CDR1 and CDR2 sequences are SEHNR and FQNEAQ (reference sequence). CDR3 sequence: CASSSMPGTGTHEQYF. The CDR3 coding sequence is TGTGCCAGCAGCTCTATGCCCGGGACAGGGACCCACGAGCAGTACTTC.

This clonotype was counted ten times or more. The J gene is TRBJ1-4, the V gene TRBV19; tentative D call: TRBD1 (5 bases). The CDR3 extends over 13 amino acids. Trimming removed 4 bases from V and 10 bases from J, with 13 bases in between. Per germline, CDR1 LNHDA and CDR2 SQIVND (reference sequence). CDR3 nucleotides: TGTGCCAGTAGTACCGGGGAGGGGCGAAAACTGTTTTTT. It yields the protein CASSTGEGRKLFF. Full variable domain (rest looked up from reference TRBV19 and TRBJ1-4): DGGITQSPKYLFRKEGQNVTLSCEQNLNHDAMYWYRQDPGQGLRLIYYSQIVNDFQKGDIAEGYSVSREKKESFPLTVTSAQKNPTAFYLCASSTGEGRKLFFGSGTQLSVL.

This clonotype has more than one count but fewer than ten. The chain employs TRBV19 and TRBJ1-5; D call uncertain. The length of the CDR3 is 17 residues. Trimming pared 3 bases from V and 5 bases from J, leaving 20 bases between. Germline lookup yields CDR1 LNHDA and CDR2 SQIVND (reference sequence). The CDR3 here is CASSIIRLVGLHQPQHF. The CDR3 nucleotides read TGTGCCAGTAGTATTATCAGACTCGTCGGGTTACATCAGCCCCAGCATTTT.

The chain employs TRBV6-1 and TRBJ1-2; D is possibly TRBD1 (6 bases). The ends were cut back, 6 bases at V and 7 bases at J, with 18 bases in the middle. Germline CDR1 and CDR2: MNHNS and SASEGT. The CDR3 extends over 14 amino acids. For the CDR3, the DNA is TGTGCCAGCAGGGAGGGACGGGGGGCGAGTGGCTACACCTTC. This sequence encodes CASREGRGASGYTF.

This clonotype has only a few counts. The CDR3 DNA reads TGCGCCAGCAGCTTGGGGGGGGAGTCTCAGCCCCAGCATTTT. Protein product: CASSLGGESQPQHF. The chain links TRBV5-1 to TRBJ1-5; the D gene is possibly TRBD1 (5 bases). This CDR3 is built from 14 residues. From germline, CDR1 is SGHRS and CDR2 YFSETQ. V lost 0 bases and J lost 6, with 10 bases in between.

This clonotype has ten or more counts. V is TRBV29-1 and J is TRBJ2-5, with a weak D call TRBD1 (5 bases). CDR1 and CDR2 from the germline V gene are SQVTM and ANQGSEA. CDR3 length: 12 residues. V was clipped by 2 bases and J by 7 bases, with 11 bases between them. In DNA form, the CDR3 reads TGCAGCGTTGAACAGGGCCCCGGGACCCAGTACTTC. Amino acid sequence: CSVEQGPGTQYF. The complete variable domain, with remaining parts taken from reference TRBV29-1 and TRBJ2-5, reads SAVISQKPSRDICQRGTSLTIQCQVDSQVTMMFWYRQQPGQSLTLIATANQGSEATYESGFVIDKFPISRPNLTFSTLTVSNMSPEDSSIYLCSVEQGPGTQYFGPGTRLLVL.

The chain links TRBV11-3 to TRBJ2-5, with 13 nucleotides matching TRBD2. V lost 5 bases to trimming and J lost 2 bases; unmatched junction nucleotides: 8. This CDR3 contains 17 residues. Germline V CDR1 and CDR2: SGHNT, YENEEA. The CDR3 loop reads CASSQLLLAGGQETQYF. DNA for the CDR3: TGTGCCAGCAGCCAACTGTTACTAGCGGGGGGGCAAGAGACCCAGTACTTC.

This clonotype occurred many times. V and J are TRBV5-6 and TRBJ1-1, with D hard to call. The CDR3 loop spans 14 amino acids. Trimming pared 7 bases from V and 0 bases from J, leaving 13 bases between. Germline loops: CDR1 SGHDT, CDR2 YYEEEE. CDR3 in amino acids: CASEFATMNTEAFF. Written as DNA, the CDR3 is TGTGCCAGCGAATTCGCGACCATGAACACTGAAGCTTTCTTT.

This clonotype was seen repeatedly, ten times or more. The V call is TRBV19, the J call TRBJ1-3; D gene unclear. Germline V CDR1 and CDR2: LNHDA, SQIVND (reference sequence). The CDR3 runs 14 residues. V was cut by 5 bases and J by 0 bases, with 8 bases left in between. The CDR3 sequence: CASSSQSSGNTIYF. The CDR3 DNA reads TGTGCCAGTAGTTCGCAGAGCTCTGGAAACACCATATATTTT.

In its sample, this clonotype was seen a few times. The chain is built from TRBV7-9 and TRBJ1-1; unclear D gene. The CDR3 contains 15 residues. Germline V gene lookup returns CDR1 SEHNR and CDR2 FQNEAQ (reference sequence). The ends were cut back, 2 bases at V and 0 bases at J, with 10 bases in the middle. The CDR3 protein is CASSLSGNMNTEAFF. The CDR3 bases are TGTGCCAGCAGCTTATCCGGGAATATGAACACTGAAGCTTTCTTT.

The CDR3 region has the DNA TGTGCCAGCAGCGTAGACGGGAGGGGGACCGGGGAGCTGTTTTTT. Residues: CASSVDGRGTGELFF. V gene TRBV9 combines with J gene TRBJ2-2, with TRBD2 matching over 8 bases. Germline CDR1 SGDLS, CDR2 YYNGEE. This CDR3 comprises 15 residues. The V and J ends lost 0 bases and 5 bases, in that order; junction bases with no gene match: 3.

This clonotype was seen more than once but under ten times. CDR3: CASSIRTGALSLSYGYTF. In DNA, the CDR3 is TGTGCCAGTAGTATTCGGACAGGAGCCCTTTCCCTGAGCTATGGCTACACCTTC. The rearrangement uses TRBV19 and TRBJ1-2; 7 bases line up with TRBD1. J gave up 4 bases and V 3 bases, and 17 bases lay outside the gene matches. In germline, CDR1 is LNHDA, CDR2 SQIVND (reference sequence). There are 18 residues in the CDR3.

The chain joins TRBV19 to TRBJ1-4, with 7 bases matching TRBD1. Germline V gene sequence: CDR1 LNHDA, CDR2 SQIVND (reference sequence). Germline trimming cut 6 bases from V and 8 bases from J; bases unmatched to any gene: 12. This CDR3 has 15 amino acids. This CDR3 is CASRRGPTSREKLFF. The CDR3 DNA is TGTGCCAGTAGGAGGGGGCCAACGAGCCGCGAAAAACTGTTTTTT.

The chain combines TRBV5-4 with TRBJ2-7; the D gene is possibly TRBD2 (6 bases). Germline CDR1 is SGHNT and CDR2 is YYREEE (reference sequence). The CDR3 runs to 16 residues. V lost 5 bases and J lost 3, with 21 bases in between. The CDR3 loop is CASSTSVVVGSYEQYF. CDR3 sequence (DNA): TGTGCCAGCAGTACCTCGGTCGTGGTCGGGAGCTACGAGCAGTACTTC.

The CDR3 coding sequence is TGTGCCAGCAGCAAAACCACAGGGGTTAGCGGCACCGGGGAGCTGTTTTTT. This sequence encodes CASSKTTGVSGTGELFF. V usage is TRBV9 and J usage is TRBJ2-2, with a possible D match to TRBD1 (7 bases). Per germline, CDR1 SGDLS and CDR2 YYNGEE. V shed 4 bases and J shed 4 bases, with 20 bases lying between them. There are 17 residues in the CDR3.

This clonotype was seen a few times. The V gene is TRBV4-3, the J gene TRBJ1-1, with D possibly matching TRBD1 (5 bases). V lost 4 bases to trimming and J lost 1 base, with 19 bases between them. Germline CDR1 is LGHNA and CDR2 is YSLEER. The CDR3 length is 17 residues. CDR3 region: CASSLKTPRGPNTEAFF. CDR3 nucleotide sequence: TGCGCCAGCAGCCTCAAAACCCCTCGGGGCCCGAACACTGAAGCTTTCTTT.

In this sample, this clonotype turned up a few times. V usage is TRBV27 and J usage is TRBJ1-5, with D unresolved. Trimming cost V 1 base and J 1 base, with 11 bases left between them. Germline loops: CDR1 MNHEY, CDR2 SMNVEV (reference sequence). The CDR3 is 16 amino acids. The CDR3 spells CASSLFGGISNQPQHF. CDR3 in DNA: TGTGCCAGCAGTTTATTTGGAGGGATCAGCAATCAGCCCCAGCATTTT.

V usage is TRBV20-1 and J usage is TRBJ2-2, with 12 bases matching TRBD2. V was clipped by 5 bases and J by 3 bases; unmatched bases: 4. The germline CDR1 and CDR2 sequences are DFQATT and SNEGSKA (reference sequence). The CDR3 has 15 residues. The CDR3 reads CSAAGTSGYTGELFF. The CDR3 nucleotides read TGCAGTGCTGCGGGGACTAGCGGGTACACCGGGGAGCTGTTTTTT.

V is TRBV10-1 and J is TRBJ2-7, with D unclear. CDR1 and CDR2 from the germline V gene are WNHNN and SYGVQD (reference sequence). V lost 8 bases and J lost 5, with 13 bases in between. There are 12 residues in the CDR3. The CDR3 loop is CASGNRWDEQYF. The CDR3 nucleotides are TGCGCCAGCGGAAATCGATGGGACGAGCAGTACTTC.

The V and J genes are TRBV24-1 and TRBJ2-3; 9 bases agree with TRBD1. The CDR3 runs 15 residues. CDR1 KGHDR and CDR2 SFDVKD come from the germline V gene. V gave up 3 bases and J gave up 8 bases; unmatched junction bases: 8. In DNA form, the CDR3 reads TGTGCCACCAGTGATCGGGACAGGGTTGGTAGTACGCAGTATTTT. The encoded protein is CATSDRDRVGSTQYF.

As regards this clonotype: This could be a read error, since a much larger clone is one nucleotide away. The chain uses TRBV6-4 and TRBJ1-3, with no clear D. The V gene's germline CDR1 is MRHNA and CDR2 SNTAGT. This CDR3 is built from 11 residues. Trimming stripped 8 bases from V and 1 base from J, with 3 bases between. The CDR3 is CASWSGNTIYF. As DNA, the CDR3 is TGTGCCAGCTGGTCTGGAAACACCATATATTTT.

The chain uses TRBV24-1 and TRBJ2-3; perhaps TRBD2 as D (5 bases). CDR1 and CDR2 (germline): KGHDR, SFDVKD. The ends were cut back, 9 bases at V and 3 bases at J, with 12 bases in the middle. This CDR3 has 13 residues. The CDR3 region has the DNA TGTGCCACCGGCGGGTCCCGTACAGATACGCAGTATTTT. Translation gives CATGGSRTDTQYF.

This clonotype showed up many times. The V call is TRBV7-2, the J call TRBJ1-6; D is perhaps TRBD1 (5 bases). The CDR3 spans 14 residues. The V gene's germline CDR1 is SGHTA and CDR2 FQGNSA. Trimming cost V 5 bases and J 10 bases, with 15 bases left between them. CDR3 nucleotides: TGTGCCAGCAGCCCGGGCAATGGGGGGTCACCCCTCCACTTT. Protein sequence: CASSPGNGGSPLHF.

This clonotype has just a few counts. The CDR3: CASSSWIALPYEQYF. The CDR3 nucleotides are TGTGCCAGCAGCTCTTGGATCGCGCTTCCCTACGAGCAGTACTTC. The genes are TRBV5-6 and TRBJ2-7, with no clear D. The CDR3 totals 15 residues. Trimming left V 3 bases short and J 2 bases short, with 15 bases between. CDR1 and CDR2 from the germline V gene are SGHDT and YYEEEE. The full variable domain, with the rest looked up from reference TRBV5-6 and TRBJ2-7, is DAGVTQSPTHLIKTRGQQVTLRCSPKSGHDTVSWYQQALGQGPQFIFQYYEEEERQRGNFPDRFSGHQFPNYSSELNVNALLLGDSALYLCASSSWIALPYEQYFGPGTRLTVT.

There are many counts of this clonotype. The chain combines TRBV19 with TRBJ1-2, with TRBD1 matching over 8 bases. This CDR3 comprises 14 residues. V lost 5 bases to trimming and J lost 2 bases; unmatched junction nucleotides: 4. The germline CDR1 and CDR2 sequences are LNHDA and SQIVND (reference sequence). The CDR3 nucleotides are TGTGCCAGTAGTCTCCGGACAGGGAACTATGGCTACACCTTC. It yields the protein CASSLRTGNYGYTF.

The chain carries TRBV7-8 and TRBJ2-3; the match to TRBD2 covers 10 bases. V was clipped by 5 bases and J by 2 bases; unmatched bases: 7. Per germline, CDR1 SGHVS and CDR2 FQNEAQ. The CDR3 length is 16 residues. The CDR3 is CASSPPGLANTDTQYF. CDR3 in DNA: TGTGCCAGCAGCCCACCGGGACTAGCGAACACAGATACGCAGTATTTT.

The V gene is TRBV7-3, the J gene TRBJ1-1; D might be TRBD1 (6 bases). V was shortened by 3 bases and J by 1 base, with 9 bases between the two germline ends. The CDR3 extends over 14 amino acids. Per germline, CDR1 SGHTA and CDR2 FQGTGA. The CDR3 here is CASSLDSKNTEAFF. As DNA, the CDR3 is TGTGCCAGCAGCTTGGACAGCAAGAACACTGAAGCTTTCTTT.

V gene TRBV7-9 combines with J gene TRBJ2-5, with D perhaps given as TRBD1 or TRBD2 (7 bases each). Trimming removed 6 bases from V and 0 bases from J, with 26 bases in between. This CDR3 comprises 19 residues. Looked up from germline, CDR1 is SEHNR and CDR2 is FQNEAQ (reference sequence). CDR3 bases: TGTGCCAGCAGTCAAACCACCGAGTCGGGAGGACAGGACCAAGAGACCCAGTACTTC. Protein: CASSQTTESGGQDQETQYF.